A selection of T cell receptor beta chains follows, all from one sample in a study of OX40 agonist ivuxolimab in advanced cancers. The method was immunoSEQ multiplex PCR; TCRdb's version includes in-frame clones alone and lacks a portion of them. The data contain approximately 100,000 clones, 80% to 90% of them seen just once; the ten biggest clones take up 0.79%. This material consisted of CD4+ or CD8+ T cells sorted from blood, taken in a trial of the OX40 agonist ivuxolimab. These receptor sequences come from an adult with an advanced solid tumor such as melanoma, head and neck, liver or kidney cancer. The CDR3 runs from the conserved cysteine through the conserved F or W. Fields, in order: CDR3 protein, CDR3 DNA, J gene, clone size, CDR3 length, D gene, V gene. D genes are given only for firm matches. Clone size appears in some rows only: once, few, many, or a class for an expanded clone.

CAISDSAGRGRGGNEQFF | TGTGCCATCAGTGACTCGGCAGGGAGGGGGAGGGGTGGAAATGAGCAGTTCTTC | TRBJ2-1 | few | 18 | . | TRBV10-3
CASSQVDRGGDTQYF | TGCGCCAGCAGCCAAGTGGACAGGGGAGGAGATACGCAGTATTTT | TRBJ2-3 | . | 15 | TRBD1 | TRBV4-3
CASRLADLAGGEQFF | TGTGCCAGCAGGTTAGCCGATTTAGCGGGGGGAGAGCAGTTCTTC | TRBJ2-1 | . | 15 | TRBD2 | TRBV7-2
CASSPRTGFNSPLHF | TGTGCCAGCAGTCCCCGGACAGGGTTTAATTCACCCCTCCACTTT | TRBJ1-6 | . | 15 | TRBD1 | TRBV27
CASGRGQARYEQYF | TGTGCCAGCGGAAGGGGCCAAGCGCGCTACGAGCAGTACTTC | TRBJ2-7 | . | 14 | . | TRBV7-2
CASSPVGRGSYNEQFF | TGTGCCAGCAGCCCGGTTGGACGGGGCTCCTACAATGAGCAGTTCTTC | TRBJ2-1 | once | 16 | . | TRBV7-2
CASSPLTSGSYNEQFF | TGTGCCAGCTCACCTTTAACTAGCGGGAGTTACAATGAGCAGTTCTTC | TRBJ2-1 | . | 16 | TRBD2 | TRBV18
CASSPKQRTEAFF | TGCGCCAGCAGCCCGAAACAGCGCACTGAAGCTTTCTTT | TRBJ1-1 | once | 13 | . | TRBV4-3
CASSFRFRGADTEAFF | TGTGCCAGCAGCTTCCGCTTTAGGGGGGCGGACACTGAAGCTTTCTTT | TRBJ1-1 | . | 16 | . | TRBV5-5
CASSLESGGEQYF | TGTGCCAGCAGTTTGGAGAGCGGTGGCGAGCAGTACTTC | TRBJ2-7 | . | 13 | . | TRBV27
CASSVEWSRGGAEQYF | TGTGCCAGCAGCGTTGAGTGGTCCAGGGGAGGTGCCGAGCAGTACTTC | TRBJ2-7 | . | 16 | . | TRBV11-2
CASIRGSTEAFF | TGTGCCAGCATAAGGGGGAGCACTGAAGCTTTCTTT | TRBJ1-1 | . | 12 | . | TRBV6-6
CASKIGHLNTEAFF | TGTGCCAGCAAGATTGGACATCTGAACACTGAAGCTTTCTTT | TRBJ1-1 | . | 14 | . | TRBV28
CASSLFRGTGELFF | TGCGCCAGCAGCTTGTTTCGAGGGACCGGGGAGCTGTTTTTT | TRBJ2-2 | . | 14 | . | TRBV5-1
CASSVGIAGGPDTQYF | TGTGCCAGCAGCGTAGGCATAGCGGGGGGGCCGGATACGCAGTATTTT | TRBJ2-3 | . | 16 | TRBD2 | TRBV9
CASREGRSEKLFF | TGTGCCAGCAGGGAGGGGAGATCTGAAAAACTGTTTTTT | TRBJ1-4 | . | 13 | . | TRBV28
CAWTNGPNSGNTIYF | TGTGCCTGGACCAACGGACCGAACTCTGGAAACACCATATATTTT | TRBJ1-3 | . | 15 | . | TRBV30
CAWSPANNEQFF | TGTGCCTGGAGCCCCGCGAACAATGAGCAGTTCTTC | TRBJ2-1 | . | 12 | . | TRBV30
CASSPLAGDYEQYF | TGTGCCAGCAGCCCCCTAGCGGGGGACTACGAGCAGTACTTC | TRBJ2-7 | . | 14 | TRBD2 | TRBV7-2
CASSSAYEQYF | TGTGCCAGTAGTAGCGCCTACGAGCAGTACTTC | TRBJ2-7 | . | 11 | . | TRBV19
CASSFSRLAGGLETQYF | TGTGCCAGCAGCTTCTCTCGACTAGCGGGGGGGCTTGAGACCCAGTACTTC | TRBJ2-5 | . | 17 | TRBD2 | TRBV7-9
CASSFVGHLIYEQYF | TGTGCCAGCAGCTTCGTGGGGCATCTAATCTACGAGCAGTACTTC | TRBJ2-7 | . | 15 | . | TRBV5-4
CASSLTAGELFF | TGTGCCAGCAGCTTGACAGCCGGGGAGCTGTTTTTT | TRBJ2-2 | . | 12 | . | TRBV5-6
CASSLLQDSSGYTF | TGTGCCAGCAGCTTACTACAGGATAGTAGTGGCTACACCTTC | TRBJ1-2 | . | 14 | . | TRBV7-2
CASSTGAGSGYTF | TGCGCCAGCAGCACGGGGGCAGGGAGCGGCTACACCTTC | TRBJ1-2 | . | 13 | . | TRBV5-1
CASSAPGRRGYSPLHF | TGTGCCAGCAGCGCTCCGGGACGGCGCGGGTATTCACCCCTCCACTTT | TRBJ1-6 | . | 16 | . | TRBV9
CASSMDRGRSNQPQHF | TGTGCCAGTAGTATGGACAGGGGAAGGAGCAATCAGCCCCAGCATTTT | TRBJ1-5 | . | 16 | TRBD1 | TRBV19
CASSHDRGSNQPQHF | TGCGCCAGCAGCCACGACAGGGGCAGCAATCAGCCCCAGCATTTT | TRBJ1-5 | . | 15 | TRBD1 | TRBV4-3
CASSPRLAGGTGELFF | TGTGCCAGCAGCCCGAGACTAGCGGGGGGGACCGGGGAGCTGTTTTTT | TRBJ2-2 | . | 16 | TRBD2 | TRBV7-2
CASSSGGSGNTIYF | TGTGCCAGCAGCTCAGGGGGATCTGGAAACACCATATATTTT | TRBJ1-3 | . | 14 | TRBD1 | TRBV11-3
CASSGGSRGYGYTF | TGTGCCAGCAGTGGAGGGAGTCGTGGCTATGGCTACACCTTC | TRBJ1-2 | . | 14 | . | TRBV7-9
CASSIAQIRNTEAFF | TGTGCCAGTAGTATCGCTCAGATCAGGAACACTGAAGCTTTCTTT | TRBJ1-1 | . | 15 | . | TRBV19
CASSDSAVGVYEQYF | TGTGCCAGCAGTGACAGTGCCGTAGGGGTCTACGAGCAGTACTTC | TRBJ2-7 | . | 15 | . | TRBV6-1